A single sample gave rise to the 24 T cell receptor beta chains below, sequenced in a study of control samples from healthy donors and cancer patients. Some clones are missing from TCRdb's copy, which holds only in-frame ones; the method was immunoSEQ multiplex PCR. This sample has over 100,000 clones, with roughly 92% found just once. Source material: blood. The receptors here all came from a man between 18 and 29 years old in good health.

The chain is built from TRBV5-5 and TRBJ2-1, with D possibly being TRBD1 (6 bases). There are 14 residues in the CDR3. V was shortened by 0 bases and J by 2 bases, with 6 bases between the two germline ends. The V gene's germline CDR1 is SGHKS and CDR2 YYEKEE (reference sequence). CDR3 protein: CASSLDRAYNEQFF. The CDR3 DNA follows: TGTGCCAGCAGCTTGGACAGGGCCTACAATGAGCAGTTCTTC.

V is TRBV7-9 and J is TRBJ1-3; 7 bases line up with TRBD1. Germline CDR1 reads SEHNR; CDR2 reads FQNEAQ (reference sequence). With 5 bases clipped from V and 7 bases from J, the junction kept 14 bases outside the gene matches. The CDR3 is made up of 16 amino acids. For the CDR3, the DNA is TGTGCCAGCAGCACCCCGGGACAGCATTCGGGGAACACCATATATTTT. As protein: CASSTPGQHSGNTIYF.

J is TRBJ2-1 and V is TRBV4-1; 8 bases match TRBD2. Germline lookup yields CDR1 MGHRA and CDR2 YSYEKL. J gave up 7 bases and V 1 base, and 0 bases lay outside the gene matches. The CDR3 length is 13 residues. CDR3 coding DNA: TGCGCCAGCAGCCAAGCGGGGGGGAATGAGCAGTTCTTC. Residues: CASSQAGGNEQFF.

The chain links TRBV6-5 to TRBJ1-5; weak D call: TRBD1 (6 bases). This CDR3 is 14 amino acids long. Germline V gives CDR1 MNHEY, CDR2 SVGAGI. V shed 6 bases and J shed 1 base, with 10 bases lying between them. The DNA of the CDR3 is TGTGCCAGCAGCTACAGGGTCAGCAATCAGCCCCAGCATTTT. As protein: CASSYRVSNQPQHF.

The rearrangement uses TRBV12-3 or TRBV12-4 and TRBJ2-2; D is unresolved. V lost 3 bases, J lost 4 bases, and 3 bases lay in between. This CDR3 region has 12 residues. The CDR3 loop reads CASSFTTGELFF. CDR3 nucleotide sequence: TGTGCCAGCAGTTTTACCACCGGGGAGCTGTTTTTT.

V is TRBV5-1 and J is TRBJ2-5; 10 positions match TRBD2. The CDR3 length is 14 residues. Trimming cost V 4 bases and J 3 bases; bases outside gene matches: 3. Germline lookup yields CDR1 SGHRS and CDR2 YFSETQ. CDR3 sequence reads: CASSRTSGEETQYF. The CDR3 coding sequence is TGCGCCAGCAGCAGGACTAGCGGAGAAGAGACCCAGTACTTC.

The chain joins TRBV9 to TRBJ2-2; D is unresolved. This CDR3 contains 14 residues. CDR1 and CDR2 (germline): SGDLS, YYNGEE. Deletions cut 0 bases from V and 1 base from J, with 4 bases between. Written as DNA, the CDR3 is TGTGCCAGCAGCGTAGGGGGGAACACCGGGGAGCTGTTTTTT. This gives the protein CASSVGGNTGELFF.

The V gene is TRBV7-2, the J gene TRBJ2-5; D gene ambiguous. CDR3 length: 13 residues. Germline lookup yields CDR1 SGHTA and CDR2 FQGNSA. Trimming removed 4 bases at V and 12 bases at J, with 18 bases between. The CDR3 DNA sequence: TGTGCCAGCAGCTCCCCTCCTACATGGTTGGAGTACTTC. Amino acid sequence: CASSSPPTWLEYF.

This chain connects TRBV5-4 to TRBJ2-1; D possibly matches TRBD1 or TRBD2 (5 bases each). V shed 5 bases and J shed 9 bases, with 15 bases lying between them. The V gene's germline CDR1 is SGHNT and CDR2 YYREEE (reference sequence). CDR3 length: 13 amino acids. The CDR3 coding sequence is TGTGCCAGCAGGTTTACTACCGGGACTGAGCAGTTCTTC. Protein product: CASRFTTGTEQFF. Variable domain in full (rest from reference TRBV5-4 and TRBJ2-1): ETGVTQSPTHLIKTRGQQVTLRCSSQSGHNTVSWYQQALGQGPQFIFQYYREEENGRGNFPPRFSGLQFPNYSSELNVNALELDDSALYLCASRFTTGTEQFFGPGTRLTVL.

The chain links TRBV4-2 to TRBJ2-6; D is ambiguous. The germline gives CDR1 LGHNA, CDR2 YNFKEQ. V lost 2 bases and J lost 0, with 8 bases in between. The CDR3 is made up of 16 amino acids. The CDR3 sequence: CASSQSIASGANVLTF. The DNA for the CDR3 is TGTGCCAGCAGCCAAAGTATTGCCTCTGGGGCCAACGTCCTGACTTTC.

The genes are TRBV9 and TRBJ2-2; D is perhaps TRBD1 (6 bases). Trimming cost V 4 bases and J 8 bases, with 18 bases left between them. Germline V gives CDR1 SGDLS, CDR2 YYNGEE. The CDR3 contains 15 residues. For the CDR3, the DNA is TGTGCCAGCAGCCCTAACCAAGGGGGACCGGGGGAGCTGTTTTTT. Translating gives CASSPNQGGPGELFF.

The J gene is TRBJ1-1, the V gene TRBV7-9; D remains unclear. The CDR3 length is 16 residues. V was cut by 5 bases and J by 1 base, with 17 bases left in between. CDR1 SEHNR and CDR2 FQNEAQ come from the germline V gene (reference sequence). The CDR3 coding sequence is TGTGCCAGCAGCCCCCTGGGTCAAAGGGCGAACACTGAAGCTTTCTTT. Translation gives CASSPLGQRANTEAFF.

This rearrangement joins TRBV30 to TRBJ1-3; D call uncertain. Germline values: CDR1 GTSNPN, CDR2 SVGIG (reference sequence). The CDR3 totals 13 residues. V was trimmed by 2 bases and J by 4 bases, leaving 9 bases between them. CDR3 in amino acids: CAWSQVGGNTIYF. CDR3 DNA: TGTGCCTGGAGTCAGGTGGGAGGAAACACCATATATTTT.

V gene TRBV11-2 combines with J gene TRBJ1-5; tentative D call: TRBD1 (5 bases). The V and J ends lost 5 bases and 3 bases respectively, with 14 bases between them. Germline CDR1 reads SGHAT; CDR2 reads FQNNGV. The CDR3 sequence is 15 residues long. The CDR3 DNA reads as TGTGCCAGCAGCGCCGGGGGGAAACTCAATCAGCCCCAGCATTTT. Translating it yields CASSAGGKLNQPQHF.

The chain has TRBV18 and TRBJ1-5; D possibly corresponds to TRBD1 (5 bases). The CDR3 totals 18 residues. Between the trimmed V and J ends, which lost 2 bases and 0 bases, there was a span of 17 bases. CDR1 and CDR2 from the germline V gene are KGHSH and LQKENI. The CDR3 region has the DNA TGTGCCAGCTCACCAACGGCCCGACAGCAGGGTAGCAATCAGCCCCAGCATTTT. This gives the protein CASSPTARQQGSNQPQHF.

Here the CDR3 reads CAWSSDSNQPQHF. The DNA of the CDR3 is TGTGCCTGGAGTTCCGATAGCAATCAGCCCCAGCATTTT. V is TRBV30 and J is TRBJ1-5; D ambiguous. Trimming left V 2 bases short and J 0 bases short, with 5 bases between. Germline CDR1 reads GTSNPN; CDR2 reads SVGIG (reference sequence). The CDR3 length is 13 residues.

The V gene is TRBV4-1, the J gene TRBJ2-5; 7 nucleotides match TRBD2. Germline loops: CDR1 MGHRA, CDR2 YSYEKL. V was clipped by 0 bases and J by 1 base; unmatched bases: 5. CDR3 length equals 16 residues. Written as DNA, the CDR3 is TGCGCCAGCAGCCAAGATAGGGGCGGGGGCCAAGAGACCCAGTACTTC. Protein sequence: CASSQDRGGGQETQYF.

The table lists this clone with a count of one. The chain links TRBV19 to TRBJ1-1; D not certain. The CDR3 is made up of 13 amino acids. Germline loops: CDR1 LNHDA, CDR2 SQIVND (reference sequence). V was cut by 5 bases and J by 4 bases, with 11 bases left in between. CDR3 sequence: CASSDPYPTEAFF. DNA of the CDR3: TGTGCCAGTAGTGATCCCTATCCCACTGAAGCTTTCTTT.

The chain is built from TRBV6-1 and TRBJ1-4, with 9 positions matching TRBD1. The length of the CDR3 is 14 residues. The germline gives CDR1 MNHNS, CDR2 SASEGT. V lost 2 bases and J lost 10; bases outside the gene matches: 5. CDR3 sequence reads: CASSEQGQGGKLFF. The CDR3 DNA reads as TGTGCCAGCAGTGAACAGGGACAGGGTGGAAAACTGTTTTTT.

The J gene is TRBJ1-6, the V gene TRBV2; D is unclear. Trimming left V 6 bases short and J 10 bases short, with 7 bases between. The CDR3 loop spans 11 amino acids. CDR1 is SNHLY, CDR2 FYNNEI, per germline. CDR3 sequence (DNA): TGTGCCAGCAGGCTATACTCACCCCTCCACTTT. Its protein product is CASRLYSPLHF. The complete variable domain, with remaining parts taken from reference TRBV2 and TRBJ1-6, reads EPEVTQTPSHQVTQMGQEVILRCVPISNHLYFYWYRQILGQKVEFLVSFYNNEISEKSEIFDDQFSVERPDGSNFTLKIRSTKLEDSAMYFCASRLYSPLHFGNGTRLTVT.

CDR3 DNA sequence: TGTGCCTGGAGCCAGACCCAGAGGGACAGTGAGTACTTC. Translating gives CAWSQTQRDSEYF. The J gene is TRBJ2-7, the V gene TRBV30; TRBD1 matches 7 bases. This CDR3 is 13 amino acids long. The trim removed 3 bases at V and 11 bases at J, leaving 13 bases unmatched. Looked up from germline, CDR1 is GTSNPN and CDR2 is SVGIG (reference sequence).

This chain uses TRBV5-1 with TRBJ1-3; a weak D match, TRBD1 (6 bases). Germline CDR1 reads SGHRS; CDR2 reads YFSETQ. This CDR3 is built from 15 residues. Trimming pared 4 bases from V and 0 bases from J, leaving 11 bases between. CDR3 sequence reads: CASSPTGASGNTIYF. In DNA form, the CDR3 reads TGCGCCAGCAGCCCCACGGGGGCCTCTGGAAACACCATATATTTT.

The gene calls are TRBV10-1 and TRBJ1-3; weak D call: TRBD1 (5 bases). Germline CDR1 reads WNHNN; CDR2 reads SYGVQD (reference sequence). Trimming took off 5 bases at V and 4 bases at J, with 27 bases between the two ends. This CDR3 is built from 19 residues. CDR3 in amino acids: CASSYPQGGRVAGGNTIYF. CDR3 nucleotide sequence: TGCGCCAGCAGTTACCCCCAGGGTGGCCGGGTAGCGGGGGGAAACACCATATATTTT.

CDR3 protein: CASSSTGELFF. The DNA of the CDR3 is TGTGCCAGCAGCTCGACAGGCGAGCTGTTTTTT. The rearrangement joins TRBV11-2 to TRBJ2-2; a possible D gene is TRBD1 (6 bases). Germline V gives CDR1 SGHAT, CDR2 FQNNGV. Trimming removed 4 bases at V and 11 bases at J, with 8 bases between. The CDR3 covers 11 residues.